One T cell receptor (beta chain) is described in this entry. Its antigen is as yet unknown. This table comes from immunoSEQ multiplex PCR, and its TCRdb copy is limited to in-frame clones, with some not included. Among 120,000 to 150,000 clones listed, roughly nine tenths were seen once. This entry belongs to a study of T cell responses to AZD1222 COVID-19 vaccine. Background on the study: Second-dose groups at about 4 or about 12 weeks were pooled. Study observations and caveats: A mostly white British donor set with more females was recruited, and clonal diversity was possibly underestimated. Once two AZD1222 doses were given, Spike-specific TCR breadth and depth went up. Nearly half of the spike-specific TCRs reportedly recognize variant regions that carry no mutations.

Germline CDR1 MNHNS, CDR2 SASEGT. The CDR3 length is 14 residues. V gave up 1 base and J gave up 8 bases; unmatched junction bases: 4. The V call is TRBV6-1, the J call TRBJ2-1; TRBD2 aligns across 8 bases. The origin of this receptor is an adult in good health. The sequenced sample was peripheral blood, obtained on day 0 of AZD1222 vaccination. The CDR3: CASSEVTSAYEQFF. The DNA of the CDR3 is TGTGCCAGCAGTGAAGTGACTAGCGCATATGAGCAGTTCTTC.